This T cell receptor (beta chain) was sequenced for a study of blood T cell repertoires in COVID-19. Original data processing: Quantification of nucleated cells was approximated via reference gene primer amplification. Assay used: immunoSEQ multiplex PCR; TCRdb lists only in-frame clones, some missing. V and J calls and clone size are given by that table; D and trimming were obtained from the DNA. The sample lists 100,000 to 150,000 clones, almost 85% occurring once. V lost 5 bases, J lost 6 bases, and 10 bases lay in between. The germline CDR1 and CDR2 sequences are SNHLY and FYNNEI. This CDR3 is built from 12 residues.

The source is a woman aged 30 to 39 who had recovered from COVID-19. V usage is TRBV2 and J usage is TRBJ1-2; D is unresolved. The sequenced sample was peripheral blood. CDR3 amino acids: CASSRSTDGYTF. Written as DNA, the CDR3 is TGTGCCAGCAGTCGGAGTACGGATGGCTACACCTTC. The variable domain in full, completed from reference TRBV2 and TRBJ1-2, reads EPEVTQTPSHQVTQMGQEVILRCVPISNHLYFYWYRQILGQKVEFLVSFYNNEISEKSEIFDDQFSVERPDGSNFTLKIRSTKLEDSAMYFCASSRSTDGYTFGSGTRLTVV.